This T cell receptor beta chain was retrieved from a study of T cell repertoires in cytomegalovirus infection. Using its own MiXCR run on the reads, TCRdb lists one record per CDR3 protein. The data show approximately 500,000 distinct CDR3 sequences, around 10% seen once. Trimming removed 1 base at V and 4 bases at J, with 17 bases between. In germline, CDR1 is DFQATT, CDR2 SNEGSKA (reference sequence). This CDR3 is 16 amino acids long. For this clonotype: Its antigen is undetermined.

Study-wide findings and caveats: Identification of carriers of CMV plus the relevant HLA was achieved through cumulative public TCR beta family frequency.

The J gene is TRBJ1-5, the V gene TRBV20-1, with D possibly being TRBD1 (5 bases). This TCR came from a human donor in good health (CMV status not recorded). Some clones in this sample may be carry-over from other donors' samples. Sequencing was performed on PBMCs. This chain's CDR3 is CSARGTGRGMNQPQHF. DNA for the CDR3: TGCAGTGCTAGAGGGACGGGAAGGGGTATGAATCAGCCCCAGCATTTT.